The clone carrying this TCR beta chain was observed once. What it recognizes is unknown. The ends lost 4 bases at V and 6 bases at J; junction bases unmatched: 11. The CDR3 has 17 residues. Per germline, CDR1 SGHRS and CDR2 YFSETQ. This specimen comes from a study of CD8 T cells in ankylosing spondylitis. General study findings and limits: In peripheral blood, disease-linked CD8+ clones occurred at relatively low frequencies. A subset of motif variants has previously been described in the synovial fluid and blood of reactive arthritis.

A single record per CDR3 protein comes from TCRdb applying MiXCR to the 5' RACE reads. The sample has about 90,000 distinct CDR3 sequences; around 30% are singletons. The sample comprised blood, either unsorted or a sorted T cell fraction (not recorded which). The sequence was obtained from a male donor with ankylosing spondylitis or in good health (not recorded which). The chain links TRBV5-1 to TRBJ2-1; 12 nucleotides agree with TRBD2. The CDR3 DNA reads as TGCGCCAGCAGCCCCGTGATTAAACTAGCGGGAGGCAATGAGCAGTTCTTC. It codes for CASSPVIKLAGGNEQFF.